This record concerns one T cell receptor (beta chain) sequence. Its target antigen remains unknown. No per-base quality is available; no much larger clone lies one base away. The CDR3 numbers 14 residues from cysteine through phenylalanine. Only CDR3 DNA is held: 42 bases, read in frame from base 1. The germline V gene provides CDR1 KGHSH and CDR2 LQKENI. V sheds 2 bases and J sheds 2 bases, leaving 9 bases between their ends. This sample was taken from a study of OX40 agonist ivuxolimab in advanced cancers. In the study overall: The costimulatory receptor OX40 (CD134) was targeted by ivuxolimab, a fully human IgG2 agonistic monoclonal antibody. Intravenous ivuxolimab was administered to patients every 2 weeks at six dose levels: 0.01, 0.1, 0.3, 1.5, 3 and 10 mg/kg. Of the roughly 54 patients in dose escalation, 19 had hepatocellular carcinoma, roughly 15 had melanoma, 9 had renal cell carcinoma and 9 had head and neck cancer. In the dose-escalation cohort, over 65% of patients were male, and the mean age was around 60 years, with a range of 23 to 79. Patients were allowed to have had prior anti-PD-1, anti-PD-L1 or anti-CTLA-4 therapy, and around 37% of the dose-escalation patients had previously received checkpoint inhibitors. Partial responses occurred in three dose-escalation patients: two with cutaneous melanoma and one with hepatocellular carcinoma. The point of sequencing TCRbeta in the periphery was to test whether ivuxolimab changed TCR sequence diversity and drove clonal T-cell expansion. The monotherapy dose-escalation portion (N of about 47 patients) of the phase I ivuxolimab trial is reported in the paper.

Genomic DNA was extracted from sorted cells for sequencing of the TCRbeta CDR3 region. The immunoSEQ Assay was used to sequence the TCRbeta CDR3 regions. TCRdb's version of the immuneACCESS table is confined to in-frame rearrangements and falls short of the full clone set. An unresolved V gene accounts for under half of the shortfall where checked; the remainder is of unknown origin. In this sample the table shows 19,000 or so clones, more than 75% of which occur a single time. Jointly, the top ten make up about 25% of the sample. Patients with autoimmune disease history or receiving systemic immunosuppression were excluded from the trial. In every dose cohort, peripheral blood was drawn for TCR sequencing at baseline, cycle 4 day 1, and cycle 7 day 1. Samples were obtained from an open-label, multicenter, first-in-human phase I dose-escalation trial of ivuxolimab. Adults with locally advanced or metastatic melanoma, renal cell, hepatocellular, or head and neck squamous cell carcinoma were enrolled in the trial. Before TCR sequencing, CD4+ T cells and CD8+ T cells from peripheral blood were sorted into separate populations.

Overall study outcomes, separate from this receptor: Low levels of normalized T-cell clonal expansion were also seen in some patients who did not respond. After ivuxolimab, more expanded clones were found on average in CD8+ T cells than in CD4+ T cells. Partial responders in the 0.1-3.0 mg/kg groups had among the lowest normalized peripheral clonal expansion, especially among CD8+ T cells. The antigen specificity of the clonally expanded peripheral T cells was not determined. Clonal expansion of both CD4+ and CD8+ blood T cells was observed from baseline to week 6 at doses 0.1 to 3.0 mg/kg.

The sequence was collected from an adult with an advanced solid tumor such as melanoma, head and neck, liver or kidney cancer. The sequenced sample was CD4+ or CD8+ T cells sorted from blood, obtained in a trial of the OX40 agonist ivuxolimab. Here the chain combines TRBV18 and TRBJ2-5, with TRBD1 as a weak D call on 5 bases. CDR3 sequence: CASSPRGSQETQYF. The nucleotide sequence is TGTGCCAGCTCACCAAGGGGATCGCAAGAGACCCAGTACTTC. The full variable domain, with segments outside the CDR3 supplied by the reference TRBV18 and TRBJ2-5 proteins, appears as NAGVMQNPRHLVRRRGQEARLRCSPMKGHSHVYWYRQLPEEGLKFMVYLQKENIIDESGMPKERFSAEFPKEGPSILRIQQVVRGDSAAYFCASSPRGSQETQYFGPGTRLLVL.